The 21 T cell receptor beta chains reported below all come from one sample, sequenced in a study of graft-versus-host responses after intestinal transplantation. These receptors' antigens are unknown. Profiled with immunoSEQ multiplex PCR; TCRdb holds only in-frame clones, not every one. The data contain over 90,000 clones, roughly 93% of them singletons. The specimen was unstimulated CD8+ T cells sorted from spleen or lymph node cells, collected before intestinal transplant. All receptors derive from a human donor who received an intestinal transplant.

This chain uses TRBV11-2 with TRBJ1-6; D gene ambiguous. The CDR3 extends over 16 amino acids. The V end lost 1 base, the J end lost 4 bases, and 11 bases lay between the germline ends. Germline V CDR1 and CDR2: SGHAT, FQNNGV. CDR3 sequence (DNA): TGTGCCAGCAGCTTAGGGCACAGCGCGTATAATTCACCCCTCCACTTT. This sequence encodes CASSLGHSAYNSPLHF. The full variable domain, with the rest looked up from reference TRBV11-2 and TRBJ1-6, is EAGVAQSPRYKIIEKRQSVAFWCNPISGHATLYWYQQILGQGPKLLIQFQNNGVVDDSQLPKDRFSAERLKGVDSTLKIQPAKLEDSAVYLCASSLGHSAYNSPLHFGNGTRLTVT.

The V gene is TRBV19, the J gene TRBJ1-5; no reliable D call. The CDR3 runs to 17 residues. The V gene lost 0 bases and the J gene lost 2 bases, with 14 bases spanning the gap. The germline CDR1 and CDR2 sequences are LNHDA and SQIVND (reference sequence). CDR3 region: CASSIDVRDLGNQPQHF. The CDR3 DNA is TGTGCCAGTAGTATAGATGTGAGGGATCTAGGCAATCAGCCCCAGCATTTT.

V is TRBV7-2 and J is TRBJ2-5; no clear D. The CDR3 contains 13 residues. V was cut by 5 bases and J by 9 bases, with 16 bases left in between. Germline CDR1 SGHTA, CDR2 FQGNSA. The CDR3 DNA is TGTGCCAGCAGCGGAACATGGCTCCAGGCCCAGTACTTC. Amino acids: CASSGTWLQAQYF. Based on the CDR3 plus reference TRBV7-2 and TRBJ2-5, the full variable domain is GAGVSQSPSNKVTEKGKDVELRCDPISGHTALYWYRQSLGQGLEFLIYFQGNSAPDKSGLPSDRFSAERTGGSVSTLTIQRTQQEDSAVYLCASSGTWLQAQYFGPGTRLLVL.

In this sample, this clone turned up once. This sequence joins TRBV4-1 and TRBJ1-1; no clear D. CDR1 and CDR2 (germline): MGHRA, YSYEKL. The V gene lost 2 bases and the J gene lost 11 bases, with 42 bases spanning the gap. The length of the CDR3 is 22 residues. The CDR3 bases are TGCGCCAGCAGCCAAATTTTCTGGTCCGAAACAATGGAAGGTGGCATAACACTGATTGCTTTCTTT. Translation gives CASSQIFWSETMEGGITLIAFF.

As DNA, the CDR3 is TGTGCCAGCAGTTACCTTCCTAGCGGGGGGTTGGATACGCAGTATTTT. This encodes CASSYLPSGGLDTQYF. The chain joins TRBV6-5 to TRBJ2-3, with 11 bases matching TRBD2. Germline V gene sequence: CDR1 MNHEY, CDR2 SVGAGI. This CDR3 has 16 residues. J was trimmed by 6 bases and V by 2 bases; bases with no gene match: 7.

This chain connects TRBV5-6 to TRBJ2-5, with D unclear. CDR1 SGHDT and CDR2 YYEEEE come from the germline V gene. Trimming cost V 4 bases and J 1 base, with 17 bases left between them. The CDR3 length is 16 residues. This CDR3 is CASSLSPQSSQETQYF. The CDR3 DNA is TGTGCCAGCAGCCTCTCCCCCCAGTCGTCCCAAGAGACCCAGTACTTC.

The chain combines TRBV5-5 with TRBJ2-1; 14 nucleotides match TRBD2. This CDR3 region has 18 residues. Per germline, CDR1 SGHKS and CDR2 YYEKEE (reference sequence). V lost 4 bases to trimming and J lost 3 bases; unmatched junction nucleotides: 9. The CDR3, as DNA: TGTGCCAGCAGCCCACCATGGACTAGCGGGGGGCACTACAATGAGCAGTTCTTC. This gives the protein CASSPPWTSGGHYNEQFF.

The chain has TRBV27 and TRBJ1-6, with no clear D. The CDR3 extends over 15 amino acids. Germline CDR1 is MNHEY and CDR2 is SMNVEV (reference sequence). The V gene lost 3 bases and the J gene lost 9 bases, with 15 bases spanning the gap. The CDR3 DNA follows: TGTGCCAGCAGTTTTTTCGGAGGGTTTAGTTCACCCCTCCACTTT. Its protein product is CASSFFGGFSSPLHF.

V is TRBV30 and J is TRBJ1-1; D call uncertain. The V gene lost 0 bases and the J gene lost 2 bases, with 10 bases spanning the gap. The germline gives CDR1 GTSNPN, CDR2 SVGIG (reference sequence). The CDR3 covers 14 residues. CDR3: CAWSVGATNTEAFF. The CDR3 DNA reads TGTGCCTGGAGTGTAGGCGCCACCAACACTGAAGCTTTCTTT. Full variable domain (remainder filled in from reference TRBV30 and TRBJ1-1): SQTIHQWPATLVQPVGSPLSLECTVEGTSNPNLYWYRQAAGRGLQLLFYSVGIGQISSEVPQNLSASRPQDRQFILSSKKLLLSDSGFYLCAWSVGATNTEAFFGQGTRLTVV.

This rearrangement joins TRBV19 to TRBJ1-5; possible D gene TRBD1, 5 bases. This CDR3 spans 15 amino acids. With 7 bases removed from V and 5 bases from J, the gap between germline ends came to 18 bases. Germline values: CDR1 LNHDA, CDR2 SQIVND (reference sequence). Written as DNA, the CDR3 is TGTGCCAGTACCCAAGACAGCACCCTTTATCAGCCCCAGCATTTT. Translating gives CASTQDSTLYQPQHF.

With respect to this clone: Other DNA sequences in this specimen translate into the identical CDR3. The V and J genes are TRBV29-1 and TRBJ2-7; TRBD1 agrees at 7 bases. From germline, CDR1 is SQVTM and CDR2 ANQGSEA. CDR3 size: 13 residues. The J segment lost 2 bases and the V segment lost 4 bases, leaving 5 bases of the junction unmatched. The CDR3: CSVAGGNTYEQYF. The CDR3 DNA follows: TGCAGCGTTGCAGGGGGTAACACCTACGAGCAGTACTTC.

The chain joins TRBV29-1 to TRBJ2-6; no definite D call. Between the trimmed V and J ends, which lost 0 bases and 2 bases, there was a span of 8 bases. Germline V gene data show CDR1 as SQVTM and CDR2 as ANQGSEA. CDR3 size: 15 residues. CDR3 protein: CSVEDLQAGANVLTF. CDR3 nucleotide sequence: TGCAGCGTTGAAGATCTTCAGGCTGGGGCCAACGTCCTGACTTTC.

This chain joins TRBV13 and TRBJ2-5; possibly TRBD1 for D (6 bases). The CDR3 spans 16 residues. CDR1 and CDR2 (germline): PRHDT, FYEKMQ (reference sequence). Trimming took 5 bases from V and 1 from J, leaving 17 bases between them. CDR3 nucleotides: TGTGCCAGCAGCCCTTCACAGGGAACACTCCAAGAGACCCAGTACTTC. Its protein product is CASSPSQGTLQETQYF.

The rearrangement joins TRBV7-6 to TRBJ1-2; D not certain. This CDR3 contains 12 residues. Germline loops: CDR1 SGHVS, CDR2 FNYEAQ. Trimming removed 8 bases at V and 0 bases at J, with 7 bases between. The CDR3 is CASGDTNYGYTF. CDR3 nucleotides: TGTGCCAGCGGGGATACTAACTATGGCTACACCTTC.

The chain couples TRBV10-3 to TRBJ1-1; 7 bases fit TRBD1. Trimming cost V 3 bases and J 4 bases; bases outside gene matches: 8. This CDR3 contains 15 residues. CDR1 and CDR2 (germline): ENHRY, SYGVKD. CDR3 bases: TGTGCCATCAGTGAAACCGGGACAGAAATCACTGAAGCTTTCTTT. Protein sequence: CAISETGTEITEAFF.

The CDR3 bases are TGTGCCAGCAGTTTATATGGTTTTCAGCCCCAGCATTTT. The encoded protein is CASSLYGFQPQHF. The chain joins TRBV27 to TRBJ1-5; D is unclear. The V end was cut by 1 base, the J end by 6 bases, with 7 bases between. This CDR3 region has 13 residues. Germline V gives CDR1 MNHEY, CDR2 SMNVEV (reference sequence).

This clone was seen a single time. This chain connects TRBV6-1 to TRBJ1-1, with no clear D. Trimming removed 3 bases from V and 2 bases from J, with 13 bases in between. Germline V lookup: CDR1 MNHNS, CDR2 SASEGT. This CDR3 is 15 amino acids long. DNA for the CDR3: TGTGCCAGCAGTGAGAGGCAGGTTATAAACACTGAAGCTTTCTTT. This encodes CASSERQVINTEAFF.

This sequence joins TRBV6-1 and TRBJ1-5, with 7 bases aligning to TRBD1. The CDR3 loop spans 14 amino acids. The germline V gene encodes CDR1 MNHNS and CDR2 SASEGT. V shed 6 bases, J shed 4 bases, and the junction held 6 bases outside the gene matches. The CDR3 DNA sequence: TGTGCCAGCAGCCCGCAACAGGGGAATCAGCCCCAGCATTTT. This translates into CASSPQQGNQPQHF.

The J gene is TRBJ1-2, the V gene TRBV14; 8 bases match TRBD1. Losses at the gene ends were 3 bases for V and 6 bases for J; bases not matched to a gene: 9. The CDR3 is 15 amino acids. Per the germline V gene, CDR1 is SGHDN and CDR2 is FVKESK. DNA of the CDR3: TGTGCCAGCAGCCACCGGACAGGGATGGATAATGGCTACACCTTC. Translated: CASSHRTGMDNGYTF.

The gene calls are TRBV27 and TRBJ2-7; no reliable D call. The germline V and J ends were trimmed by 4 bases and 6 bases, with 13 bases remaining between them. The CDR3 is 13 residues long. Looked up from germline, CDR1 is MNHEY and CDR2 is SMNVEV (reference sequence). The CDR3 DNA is TGTGCCAGCAGTTACTCCTCCCGCGGCGAGCAGTACTTC. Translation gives CASSYSSRGEQYF.

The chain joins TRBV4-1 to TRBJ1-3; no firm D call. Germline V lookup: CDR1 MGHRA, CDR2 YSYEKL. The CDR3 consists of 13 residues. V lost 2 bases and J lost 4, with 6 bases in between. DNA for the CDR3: TGCGCCAGCAGCCAATTGCCCGGAAACACCATATATTTT. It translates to CASSQLPGNTIYF.